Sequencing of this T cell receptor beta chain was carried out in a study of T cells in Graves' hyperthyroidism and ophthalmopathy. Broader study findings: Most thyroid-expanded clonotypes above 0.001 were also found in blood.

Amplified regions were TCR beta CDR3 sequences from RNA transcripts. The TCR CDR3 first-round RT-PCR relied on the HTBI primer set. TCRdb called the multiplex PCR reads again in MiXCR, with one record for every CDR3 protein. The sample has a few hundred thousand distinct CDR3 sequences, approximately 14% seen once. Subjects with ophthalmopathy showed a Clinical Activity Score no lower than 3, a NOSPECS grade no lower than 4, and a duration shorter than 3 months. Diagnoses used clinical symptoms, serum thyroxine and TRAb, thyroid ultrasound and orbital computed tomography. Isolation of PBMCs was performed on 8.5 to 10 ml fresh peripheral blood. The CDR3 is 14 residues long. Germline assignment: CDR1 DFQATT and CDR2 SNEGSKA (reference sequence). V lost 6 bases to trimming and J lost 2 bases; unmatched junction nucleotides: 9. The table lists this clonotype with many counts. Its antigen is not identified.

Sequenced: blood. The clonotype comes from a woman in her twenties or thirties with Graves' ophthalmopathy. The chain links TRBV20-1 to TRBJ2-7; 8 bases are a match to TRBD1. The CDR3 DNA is TGCAGTGCCAGTTCGACAGGGGACCCCTACGAGCAGTACTTC. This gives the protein CSASSTGDPYEQYF.